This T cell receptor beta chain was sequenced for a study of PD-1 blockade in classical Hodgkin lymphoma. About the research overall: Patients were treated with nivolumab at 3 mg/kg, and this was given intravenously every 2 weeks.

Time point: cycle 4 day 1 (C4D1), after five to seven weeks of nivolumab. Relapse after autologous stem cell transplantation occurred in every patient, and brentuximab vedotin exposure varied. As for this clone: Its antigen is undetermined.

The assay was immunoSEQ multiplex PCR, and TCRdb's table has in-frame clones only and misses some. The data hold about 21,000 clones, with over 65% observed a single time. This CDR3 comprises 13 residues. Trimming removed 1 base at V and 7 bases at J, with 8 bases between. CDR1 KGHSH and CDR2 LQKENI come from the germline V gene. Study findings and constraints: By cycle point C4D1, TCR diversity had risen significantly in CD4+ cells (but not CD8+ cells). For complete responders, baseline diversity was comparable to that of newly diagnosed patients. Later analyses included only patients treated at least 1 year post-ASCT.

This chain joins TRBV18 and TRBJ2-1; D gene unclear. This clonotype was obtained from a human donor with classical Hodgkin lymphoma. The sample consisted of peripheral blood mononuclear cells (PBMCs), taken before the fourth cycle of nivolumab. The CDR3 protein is CASSPLITNEQFF. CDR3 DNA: TGTGCCAGCTCACCACTAATTACGAATGAGCAGTTCTTC.